The next 13 T cell receptor beta chains were all read from a single sample in a study of T cell responses to AZD1222 COVID-19 vaccine. The repertoire was sequenced with immunoSEQ multiplex PCR; TCRdb's copy has only in-frame clones and lacks some. The sample consists of 100,000 to 150,000 clones, roughly 88% of them appearing once. The specimen comprised peripheral blood, sampled 28 days after the second AZD1222 dose. The receptors stem from an adult who received the AZD1222 COVID-19 vaccine.

In this sample, this clone turned up once. The V gene is TRBV30, the J gene TRBJ2-7; 7 bases are shared with TRBD1. Trimming cost V 3 bases and J 4 bases; bases outside gene matches: 9. The CDR3 is 14 amino acids. CDR1 and CDR2 from the germline V gene are GTSNPN and SVGIG (reference sequence). CDR3 sequence: CAWSVGQLRYEQYF. DNA for the CDR3: TGTGCCTGGAGCGTGGGACAGCTTCGGTACGAGCAGTACTTC.

This chain links TRBV5-6 with TRBJ2-3; 11 bases match TRBD2. V shed 5 bases, J shed 8 bases, and the junction held 16 bases outside the gene matches. The germline V gene encodes CDR1 SGHDT and CDR2 YYEEEE. This CDR3 region has 17 residues. The CDR3 DNA follows: TGTGCCAGCAGGGGAATTCTACTAGCGGGAGACGTGGGTACGCAGTATTTT. Translating gives CASRGILLAGDVGTQYF.

This sequence joins TRBV2 and TRBJ1-2; TRBD1 might be the D (5 bases). V lost 9 bases and J 8 bases, leaving 13 bases between the germline ends. CDR3 length: 11 residues. Germline values: CDR1 SNHLY, CDR2 FYNNEI. CDR3 DNA sequence: TGTGCCAGTGGGGCGGGGGTAGGCTACACCTTC. Translated: CASGAGVGYTF. Supplemented by reference TRBV2 and TRBJ1-2, the full variable domain reads EPEVTQTPSHQVTQMGQEVILRCVPISNHLYFYWYRQILGQKVEFLVSFYNNEISEKSEIFDDQFSVERPDGSNFTLKIRSTKLEDSAMYFCASGAGVGYTFGSGTRLTVV.

The chain is built from TRBV27 and TRBJ2-1, with D possibly being TRBD2 (5 bases). CDR1 is MNHEY, CDR2 SMNVEV, per germline (reference sequence). CDR3 length: 12 residues. V lost 6 bases, J lost 9 bases, and 12 bases lay in between. Here the CDR3 DNA reads TGTGCCAGCAGACAACTAGGATCTGAGCAGTTCTTC. Translation: CASRQLGSEQFF.

The rearrangement uses TRBV29-1 and TRBJ1-5; D uncertain. The CDR3 consists of 11 residues. Germline assignment: CDR1 SQVTM and CDR2 ANQGSEA. V lost 4 bases and J 11 bases, leaving 12 bases between the germline ends. The CDR3 here is CSVGQPPAQHF. CDR3 nucleotide sequence: TGCAGCGTTGGGCAGCCCCCAGCCCAGCATTTT.

The V and J genes are TRBV5-4 and TRBJ1-4, with unresolved D. The CDR3 extends over 16 amino acids. Germline CDR1 and CDR2: SGHNT and YYREEE (reference sequence). With 3 bases removed from V and 7 bases from J, the gap between germline ends came to 19 bases. CDR3 DNA sequence: TGTGCCAGCAGCTCATTTACGGACGGCTCGACTGAAAAACTGTTTTTT. It encodes CASSSFTDGSTEKLFF. Based on the CDR3 plus reference TRBV5-4 and TRBJ1-4, the full variable domain is ETGVTQSPTHLIKTRGQQVTLRCSSQSGHNTVSWYQQALGQGPQFIFQYYREEENGRGNFPPRFSGLQFPNYSSELNVNALELDDSALYLCASSSFTDGSTEKLFFGSGTQLSVL.

The gene calls are TRBV7-3 and TRBJ2-1; TRBD2 might be the D (6 bases). CDR1 is SGHTA, CDR2 FQGTGA, per germline. The CDR3 is made up of 15 amino acids. V lost 1 base and J lost 4, with 11 bases in between. CDR3 nucleotide sequence: TGTGCCAGCAGCTTAAATAGCGGACCTTACAATGAGCAGTTCTTC. This gives the protein CASSLNSGPYNEQFF.

The gene calls are TRBV5-1 and TRBJ1-4, with D possibly being TRBD1 (5 bases). V lost 1 base, J lost 8 bases, and 12 bases lay in between. Germline CDR1 and CDR2: SGHRS and YFSETQ. The CDR3 covers 14 residues. As DNA, the CDR3 is TGCGCCAGCAGCTTGCAGGGACTAGGCGAAAAACTGTTTTTT. The encoded protein is CASSLQGLGEKLFF.

This clone showed up just once. The V and J genes are TRBV11-3 and TRBJ2-7; 9 bases are a match to TRBD2. V trimming: 2 bases; J trimming: 4 bases; junction bases outside the gene matches: 9. The CDR3 is made up of 16 amino acids. Germline V gene sequence: CDR1 SGHNT, CDR2 YENEEA. The CDR3 region is CASSLFMPSGKYEQYF. CDR3 sequence (DNA): TGTGCCAGCAGCTTATTTATGCCTAGCGGGAAATACGAGCAGTACTTC.

J is TRBJ2-7 and V is TRBV6-4, with no clear D. CDR1 MRHNA and CDR2 SNTAGT come from the germline V gene. The CDR3 extends over 14 amino acids. V shed 9 bases and J shed 0 bases, with 15 bases lying between them. DNA of the CDR3: TGTGCCAGGAACGAACCTGAAGGCTCCTACGAGCAGTACTTC. Its translation: CARNEPEGSYEQYF.

As concerns this clone: Germline is not matched at one junction end, which may reflect a read error. V usage is TRBV7-7 and J usage is TRBJ2-2; 8 bases agree with TRBD1. CDR3 length equals 15 residues. Germline lookup yields CDR1 SSHAT and CDR2 FNYEAQ (reference sequence). The CDR3 sequence is CASSPGTGNTGELFF. In nucleotides, the CDR3 is TGTGCTAGCAGTCCCGGGACAGGGAACACCGGGGAGCTGTTTTTT.

This clone was recorded once. The chain employs TRBV10-3 and TRBJ2-1; D ambiguous. The CDR3 runs to 13 residues. V was trimmed by 10 bases and J by 1 base, leaving 11 bases between them. CDR1 and CDR2 (germline): ENHRY, SYGVKD. CDR3 DNA sequence: TGTGCCACGAGGCCGGAATCCTACAATGAGCAGTTCTTC. It translates to CATRPESYNEQFF.

V gene TRBV19 combines with J gene TRBJ1-5; D is possibly TRBD1 (6 bases). The CDR3 runs 13 residues. The germline V and J ends were trimmed by 3 bases and 7 bases, with 10 bases remaining between them. From germline, CDR1 is LNHDA and CDR2 SQIVND (reference sequence). The CDR3 spells CASSMAGDQPQHF. CDR3 DNA sequence: TGTGCCAGTAGTATGGCAGGGGACCAGCCCCAGCATTTT.